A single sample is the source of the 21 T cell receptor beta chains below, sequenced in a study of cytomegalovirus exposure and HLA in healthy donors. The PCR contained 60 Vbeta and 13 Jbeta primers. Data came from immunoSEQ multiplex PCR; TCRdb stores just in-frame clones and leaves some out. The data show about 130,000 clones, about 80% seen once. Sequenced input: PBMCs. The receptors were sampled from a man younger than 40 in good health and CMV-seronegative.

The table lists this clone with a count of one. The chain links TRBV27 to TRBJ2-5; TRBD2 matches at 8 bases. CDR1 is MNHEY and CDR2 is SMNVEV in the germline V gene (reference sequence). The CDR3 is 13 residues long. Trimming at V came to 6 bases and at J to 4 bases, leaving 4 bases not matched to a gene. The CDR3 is CASSRRGGETQYF. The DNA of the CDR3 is TGTGCCAGCAGCCGACGGGGGGGAGAGACCCAGTACTTC.

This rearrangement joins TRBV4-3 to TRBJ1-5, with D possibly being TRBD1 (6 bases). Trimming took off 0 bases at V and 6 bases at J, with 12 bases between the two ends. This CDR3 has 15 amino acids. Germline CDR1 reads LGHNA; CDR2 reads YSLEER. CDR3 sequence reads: CASSQDATGAQPQHF. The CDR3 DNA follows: TGCGCCAGCAGCCAAGATGCGACAGGCGCTCAGCCCCAGCATTTT.

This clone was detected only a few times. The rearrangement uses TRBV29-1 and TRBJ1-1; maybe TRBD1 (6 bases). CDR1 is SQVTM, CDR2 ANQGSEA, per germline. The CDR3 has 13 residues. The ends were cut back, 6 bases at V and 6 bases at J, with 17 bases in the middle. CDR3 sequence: CSVNTQGWAEAFF. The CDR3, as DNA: TGCAGCGTCAATACACAGGGTTGGGCTGAAGCTTTCTTT.

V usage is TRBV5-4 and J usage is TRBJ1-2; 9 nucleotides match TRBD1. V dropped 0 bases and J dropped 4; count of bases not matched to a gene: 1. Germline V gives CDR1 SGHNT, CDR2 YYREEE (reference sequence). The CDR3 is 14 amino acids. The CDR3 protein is CASSLVGQGYGYTF. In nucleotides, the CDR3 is TGTGCCAGCAGCTTGGTGGGACAGGGCTATGGCTACACCTTC.

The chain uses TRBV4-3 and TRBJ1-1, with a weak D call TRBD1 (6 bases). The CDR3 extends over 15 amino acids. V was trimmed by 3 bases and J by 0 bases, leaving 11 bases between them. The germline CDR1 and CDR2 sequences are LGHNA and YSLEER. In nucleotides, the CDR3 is TGCGCCAGCAGCCAGTCGACAGGTATGAACACTGAAGCTTTCTTT. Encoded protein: CASSQSTGMNTEAFF.

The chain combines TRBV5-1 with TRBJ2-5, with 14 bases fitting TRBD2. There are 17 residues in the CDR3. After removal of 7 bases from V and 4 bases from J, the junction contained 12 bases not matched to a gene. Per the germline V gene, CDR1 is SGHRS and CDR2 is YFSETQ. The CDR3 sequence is CASSAVGGLAGAETQYF. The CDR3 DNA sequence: TGCGCCAGCTCCGCGGTGGGGGGACTAGCGGGAGCAGAGACCCAGTACTTC.

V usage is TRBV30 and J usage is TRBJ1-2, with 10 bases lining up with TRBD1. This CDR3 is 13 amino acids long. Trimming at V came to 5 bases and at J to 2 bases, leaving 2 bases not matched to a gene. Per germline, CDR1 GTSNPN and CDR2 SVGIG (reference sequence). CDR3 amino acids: CAWDRGLNYGYTF. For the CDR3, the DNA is TGTGCCTGGGACAGGGGGCTAAACTATGGCTACACCTTC.

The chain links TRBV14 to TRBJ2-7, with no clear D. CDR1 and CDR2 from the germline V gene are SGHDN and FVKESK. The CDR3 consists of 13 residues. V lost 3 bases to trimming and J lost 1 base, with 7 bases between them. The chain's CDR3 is CASSHDTSYEQYF. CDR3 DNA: TGTGCCAGCAGCCACGACACTTCCTACGAGCAGTACTTC.

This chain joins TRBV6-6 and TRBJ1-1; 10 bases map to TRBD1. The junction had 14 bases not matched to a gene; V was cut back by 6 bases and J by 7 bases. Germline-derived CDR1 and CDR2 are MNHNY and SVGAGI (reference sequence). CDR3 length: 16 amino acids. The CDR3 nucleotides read TGTGCCAGCAGAATTACTAAAGGGACAGGGGAGGTTGAAGCTTTCTTT. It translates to CASRITKGTGEVEAFF.

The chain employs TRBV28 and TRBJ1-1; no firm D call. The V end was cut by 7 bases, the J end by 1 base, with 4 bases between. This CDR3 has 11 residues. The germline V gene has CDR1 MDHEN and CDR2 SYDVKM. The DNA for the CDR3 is TGTGCCAGCATCGGGAACACTGAAGCTTTCTTT. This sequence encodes CASIGNTEAFF.

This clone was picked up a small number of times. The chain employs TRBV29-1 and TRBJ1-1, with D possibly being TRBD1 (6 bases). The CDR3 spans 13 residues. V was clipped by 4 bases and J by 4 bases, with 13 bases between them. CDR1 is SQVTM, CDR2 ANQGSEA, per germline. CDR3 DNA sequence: TGCAGCGTTGTGGGAAAAGGGGGCACTGAAGCTTTCTTT. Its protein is CSVVGKGGTEAFF.

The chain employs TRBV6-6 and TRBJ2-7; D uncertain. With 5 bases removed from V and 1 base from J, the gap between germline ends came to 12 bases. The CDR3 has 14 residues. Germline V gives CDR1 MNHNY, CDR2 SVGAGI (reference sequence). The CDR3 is CASSLSELSYEQYF. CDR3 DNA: TGTGCCAGCAGTCTCTCTGAACTGTCCTACGAGCAGTACTTC.

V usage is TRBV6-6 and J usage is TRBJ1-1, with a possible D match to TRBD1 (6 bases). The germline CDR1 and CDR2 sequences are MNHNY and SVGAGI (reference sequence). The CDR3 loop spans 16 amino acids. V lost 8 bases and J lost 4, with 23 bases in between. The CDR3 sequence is CASPTDSTGISTEAFF. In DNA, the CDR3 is TGTGCCAGCCCTACTGATTCAACAGGGATTAGCACTGAAGCTTTCTTT.

The CDR3 region has the DNA TGCGCCAGCAGCTTTAACTCCGGAGGGGAGACCCAGTACTTC. Its protein product is CASSFNSGGETQYF. This sequence joins TRBV5-1 and TRBJ2-5, with D possibly matching TRBD2 (6 bases). The ends were cut back, 2 bases at V and 5 bases at J, with 13 bases in the middle. CDR3 length equals 14 residues. CDR1 and CDR2 (germline): SGHRS, YFSETQ.

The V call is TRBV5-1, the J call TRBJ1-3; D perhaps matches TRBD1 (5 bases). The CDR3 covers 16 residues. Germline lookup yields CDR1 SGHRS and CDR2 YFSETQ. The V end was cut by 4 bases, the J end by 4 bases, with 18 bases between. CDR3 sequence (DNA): TGCGCCAGCAGCGCGGAGTCCCAGGGAAAGGGAAACACCATATATTTT. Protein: CASSAESQGKGNTIYF.

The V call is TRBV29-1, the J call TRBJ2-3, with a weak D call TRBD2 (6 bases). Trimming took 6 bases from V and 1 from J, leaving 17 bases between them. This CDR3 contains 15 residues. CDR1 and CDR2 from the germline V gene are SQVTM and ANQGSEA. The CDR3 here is CSVAGTSRRTDTQYF. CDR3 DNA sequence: TGCAGCGTCGCCGGGACTTCGCGCCGCACAGATACGCAGTATTTT.

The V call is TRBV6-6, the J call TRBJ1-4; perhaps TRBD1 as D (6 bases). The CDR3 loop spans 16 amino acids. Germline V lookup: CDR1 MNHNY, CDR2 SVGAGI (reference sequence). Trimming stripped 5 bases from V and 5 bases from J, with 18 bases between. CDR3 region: CASSTTATGGNEKLFF. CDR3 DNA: TGTGCCAGCAGTACTACCGCGACAGGCGGGAATGAAAAACTGTTTTTT.

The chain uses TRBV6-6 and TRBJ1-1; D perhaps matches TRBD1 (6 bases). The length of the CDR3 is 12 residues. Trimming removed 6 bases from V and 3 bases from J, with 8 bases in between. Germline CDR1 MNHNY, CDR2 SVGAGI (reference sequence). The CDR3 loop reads CASRAGDTEAFF. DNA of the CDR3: TGTGCCAGCAGGGCAGGGGACACTGAAGCTTTCTTT.

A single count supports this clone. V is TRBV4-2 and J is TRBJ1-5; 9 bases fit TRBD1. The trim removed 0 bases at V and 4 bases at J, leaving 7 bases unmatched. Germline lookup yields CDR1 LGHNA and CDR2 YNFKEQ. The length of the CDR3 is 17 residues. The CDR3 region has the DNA TGTGCCAGCAGCCAAGATTTACGGACAGGGGATAATCAGCCCCAGCATTTT. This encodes CASSQDLRTGDNQPQHF.

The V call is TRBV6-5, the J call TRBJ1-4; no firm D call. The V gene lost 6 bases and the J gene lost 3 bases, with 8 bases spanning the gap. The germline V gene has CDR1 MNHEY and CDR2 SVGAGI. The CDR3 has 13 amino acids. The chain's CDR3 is CASSYTSNEKLFF. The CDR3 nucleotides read TGTGCCAGCAGCTATACTTCTAATGAAAAACTGTTTTTT.

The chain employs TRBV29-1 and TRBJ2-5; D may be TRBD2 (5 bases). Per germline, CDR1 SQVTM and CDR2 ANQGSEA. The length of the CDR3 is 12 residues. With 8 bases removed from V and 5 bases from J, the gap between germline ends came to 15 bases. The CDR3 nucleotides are TGCAGCTGCACCTTGGAGGTGGAGACCCAGTACTTC. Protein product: CSCTLEVETQYF.